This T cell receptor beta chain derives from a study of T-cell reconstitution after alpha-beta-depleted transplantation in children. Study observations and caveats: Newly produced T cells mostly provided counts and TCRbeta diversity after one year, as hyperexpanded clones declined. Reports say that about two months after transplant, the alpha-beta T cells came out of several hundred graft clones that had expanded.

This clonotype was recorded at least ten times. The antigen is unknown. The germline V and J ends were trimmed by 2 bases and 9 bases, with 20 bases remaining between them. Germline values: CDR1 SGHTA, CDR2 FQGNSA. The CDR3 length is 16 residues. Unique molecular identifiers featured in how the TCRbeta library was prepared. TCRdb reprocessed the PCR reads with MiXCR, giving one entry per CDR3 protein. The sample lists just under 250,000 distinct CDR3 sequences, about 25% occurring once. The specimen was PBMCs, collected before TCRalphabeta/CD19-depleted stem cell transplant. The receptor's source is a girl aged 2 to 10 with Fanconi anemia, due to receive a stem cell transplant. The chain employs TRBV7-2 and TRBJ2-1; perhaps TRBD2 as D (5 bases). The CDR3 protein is CASSLPILVPTVEQFF. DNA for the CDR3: TGTGCCAGCAGCTTACCCATACTAGTTCCAACCGTTGAGCAGTTCTTC. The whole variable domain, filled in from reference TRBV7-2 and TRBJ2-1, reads GAGVSQSPSNKVTEKGKDVELRCDPISGHTALYWYRQSLGQGLEFLIYFQGNSAPDKSGLPSDRFSAERTGGSVSTLTIQRTQQEDSAVYLCASSLPILVPTVEQFFGPGTRLTVL.